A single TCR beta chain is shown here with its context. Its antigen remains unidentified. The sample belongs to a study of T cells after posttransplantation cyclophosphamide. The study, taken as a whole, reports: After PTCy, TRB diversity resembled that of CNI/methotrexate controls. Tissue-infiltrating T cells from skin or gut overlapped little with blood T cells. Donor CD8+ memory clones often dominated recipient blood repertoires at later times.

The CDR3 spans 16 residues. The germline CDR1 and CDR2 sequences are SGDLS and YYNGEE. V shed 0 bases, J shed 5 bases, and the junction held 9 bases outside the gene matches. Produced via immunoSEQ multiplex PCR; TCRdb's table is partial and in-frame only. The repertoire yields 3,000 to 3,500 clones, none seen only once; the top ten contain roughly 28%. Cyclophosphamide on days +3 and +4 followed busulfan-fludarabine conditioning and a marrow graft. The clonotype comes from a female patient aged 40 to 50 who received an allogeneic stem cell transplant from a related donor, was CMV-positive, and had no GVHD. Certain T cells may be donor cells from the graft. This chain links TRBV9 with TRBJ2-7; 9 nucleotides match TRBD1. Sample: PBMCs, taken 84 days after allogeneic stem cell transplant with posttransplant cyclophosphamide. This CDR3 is CASSVGEGTGMNEQYF. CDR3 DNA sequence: TGTGCCAGCAGCGTAGGTGAGGGGACAGGGATGAACGAGCAGTACTTC.